The 30 T cell receptor beta chains listed next were all sequenced from one sample in a study of blood T cell repertoires in COVID-19. Assay used: immunoSEQ multiplex PCR; TCRdb lists only in-frame clones, some missing. Altogether 150,000 to 200,000 clones are present, over 65% being singletons, with the ten largest covering around 8.1%. Input material: peripheral blood. These TCRs come from a man in his fifties or sixties with acute or convalescent COVID-19.

The chain is built from TRBV27 and TRBJ2-7; tentatively, D is TRBD1 (5 bases). The CDR3 sequence is 15 residues long. Germline V lookup: CDR1 MNHEY, CDR2 SMNVEV (reference sequence). V lost 4 bases and J 2 bases, leaving 15 bases between the germline ends. The CDR3 loop is CASSYTAGKTYEQYF. CDR3 nucleotides: TGTGCCAGCAGTTATACGGCAGGGAAAACCTACGAGCAGTACTTC.

J is TRBJ1-1 and V is TRBV5-1; D remains ambiguous. CDR3 length: 15 amino acids. Trimming cost V 4 bases and J 0 bases, with 13 bases left between them. The V gene's germline CDR1 is SGHRS and CDR2 YFSETQ. The CDR3 nucleotides read TGCGCCAGCAGCACCGGGCCGGGGTTGAACACTGAAGCTTTCTTT. This gives the protein CASSTGPGLNTEAFF.

This CDR3 is CASSQPGTGAYEQYF. CDR3 DNA: TGTGCCAGCAGCCAGCCCGGGACAGGGGCGTACGAGCAGTACTTC. The chain has TRBV14 and TRBJ2-7, with 10 bases matching TRBD1. The CDR3 has 15 residues. The germline V gene has CDR1 SGHDN and CDR2 FVKESK. After removal of 3 bases from V and 4 bases from J, the junction contained 6 bases not matched to a gene.

This chain links TRBV3-1 (or the pseudogene TRBV3-2) with TRBJ2-2; 9 bases align to TRBD1. Germline V gene lookup returns CDR1 LGHDT and CDR2 YNNKEL (reference sequence). This CDR3 spans 16 amino acids. V lost 4 bases and J lost 0; bases outside the gene matches: 3. CDR3 protein: CASSRWDRANTGELFF. CDR3 nucleotide sequence: TGTGCCAGCAGCCGCTGGGACAGGGCGAACACCGGGGAGCTGTTTTTT.

In its sample, this clone was seen once. This chain links TRBV7-9 with TRBJ2-3, with 8 bases identical to TRBD1. The CDR3 extends over 16 amino acids. Unmatched junction bases numbered 11, after V lost 3 bases and J lost 6 bases. Germline V CDR1 and CDR2: SEHNR, FQNEAQ (reference sequence). The CDR3 reads CASSLDRDYVTDTQYF. CDR3 in DNA: TGTGCCAGCAGCTTGGACAGGGATTATGTTACCGATACGCAGTATTTT.

The rearrangement uses TRBV9 and TRBJ2-7, with D perhaps TRBD2 (5 bases). From germline, CDR1 is SGDLS and CDR2 YYNGEE. V dropped 3 bases and J dropped 6 bases, with 16 bases sitting between them. The CDR3 has 14 residues. DNA of the CDR3: TGTGCCAGCAGCGGGAAGGGAGAATGGGGCGAGCAGTACTTC. It translates to CASSGKGEWGEQYF.

This clone ranks as medium-sized. The chain is built from TRBV4-2 and TRBJ2-7; 9 nucleotides agree with TRBD1. Germline CDR1 is LGHNA and CDR2 is YNFKEQ. The CDR3 is 15 residues long. V lost 2 bases to trimming and J lost 3 bases; unmatched junction nucleotides: 5. CDR3 sequence reads: CASSQPGQGLYEQYF. CDR3 coding DNA: TGTGCCAGCAGCCAACCGGGACAGGGACTCTACGAGCAGTACTTC.

This clone showed up just once. The gene calls are TRBV18 and TRBJ1-2; 7 positions agree with TRBD1. V lost 5 bases to trimming and J lost 2 bases; unmatched junction nucleotides: 5. The CDR3 covers 14 residues. Germline lookup yields CDR1 KGHSH and CDR2 LQKENI. This CDR3 reads CASSSGTVNYGYTF. The CDR3, as DNA: TGTGCCAGCTCATCCGGGACAGTCAACTATGGCTACACCTTC.

The chain couples TRBV5-5 to TRBJ1-6, with 7 bases identical to TRBD1. Germline loops: CDR1 SGHKS, CDR2 YYEKEE (reference sequence). V shed 1 base and J 9 bases; nucleotides not matched to a gene: 10. The CDR3 has 16 amino acids. This CDR3 reads CASSLSGQLGGSPLHF. Here the CDR3 DNA reads TGTGCCAGCAGCTTGTCGGGACAGCTAGGAGGTTCACCCCTCCACTTT.

The rearrangement uses TRBV18 and TRBJ2-7; the D gene is possibly TRBD2 (7 bases). The germline CDR1 and CDR2 sequences are KGHSH and LQKENI. V was pared by 0 bases and J by 5 bases, with 14 bases between. The CDR3 is made up of 15 amino acids. CDR3 DNA: TGTGCCAGCTCACCACCTCGAGGGGGGGCCGACGAGCAGTACTTC. Its translation: CASSPPRGGADEQYF.

The gene calls are TRBV19 and TRBJ2-3; no clear D gene. Germline CDR1 is LNHDA and CDR2 is SQIVND (reference sequence). The CDR3 loop spans 13 amino acids. Trimming stripped 1 base from V and 5 bases from J, with 7 bases between. CDR3 region: CASSIVIGDTQYF. The CDR3 DNA sequence: TGTGCCAGTAGTATAGTTATCGGAGATACGCAGTATTTT.

The chain recombines TRBV10-1 with TRBJ2-7, with 7 nucleotides matching TRBD2. V lost 4 bases, J lost 3 bases, and 3 bases stayed unmatched. The CDR3 extends over 13 amino acids. Per germline, CDR1 WNHNN and CDR2 SYGVQD (reference sequence). The CDR3 loop reads CASSGGLDYEQYF. Written as DNA, the CDR3 is TGCGCCAGCAGTGGCGGACTAGACTACGAGCAGTACTTC.

The chain links TRBV5-5 to TRBJ1-4, with 9 bases fitting TRBD1. V was clipped by 5 bases and J by 5 bases; unmatched bases: 10. The CDR3 runs to 16 residues. Germline V lookup: CDR1 SGHKS, CDR2 YYEKEE (reference sequence). The CDR3 DNA sequence: TGTGCCAGCAGTAGCTGGCAGGGGACAGGGAATGAAAAACTGTTTTTT. It codes for CASSSWQGTGNEKLFF.

In its sample, this clone was seen once. The CDR3 here is CASSPQGTGARDEQFF. CDR3 in DNA: TGTGCCAGCAGCCCCCAAGGGACAGGGGCTCGGGATGAGCAGTTCTTC. The gene calls are TRBV7-2 and TRBJ2-1, with TRBD1 matching 10 bases. CDR3 length: 16 amino acids. V dropped 5 bases and J dropped 8; count of bases not matched to a gene: 12. In germline, CDR1 is SGHTA, CDR2 FQGNSA.

The chain has TRBV27 and TRBJ2-1; 9 bases agree with TRBD2. The V gene end was trimmed by 2 bases and the J gene end by 0 bases; junction bases not matched to a gene: 5. This CDR3 region has 17 residues. Germline CDR1 is MNHEY and CDR2 is SMNVEV (reference sequence). CDR3 protein: CASSLGSGGRSYNEQFF. The DNA for the CDR3 is TGTGCCAGCAGTTTAGGAAGCGGGGGGCGCTCCTACAATGAGCAGTTCTTC.

The chain carries TRBV6-5 and TRBJ1-1; D not certain. Germline V gene data show CDR1 as MNHEY and CDR2 as SVGAGI. The CDR3 runs 16 residues. The V end lost 1 base, the J end lost 0 bases, and 12 bases lay between the germline ends. The chain's CDR3 is CASSYLGREVNTEAFF. The DNA for the CDR3 is TGTGCCAGCAGTTACTTAGGACGGGAAGTGAACACTGAAGCTTTCTTT.

V is TRBV18 and J is TRBJ1-1; weak D call: TRBD1 (5 bases). Trimming took off 3 bases at V and 3 bases at J, with 14 bases between the two ends. The germline V gene has CDR1 KGHSH and CDR2 LQKENI. There are 15 residues in the CDR3. CDR3 DNA sequence: TGTGCCAGCTCACCCAGGGAGGGTAGCGACACTGAAGCTTTCTTT. Its protein is CASSPREGSDTEAFF. Filled out from reference TRBV18 and TRBJ1-1, the complete variable domain reads NAGVMQNPRHLVRRRGQEARLRCSPMKGHSHVYWYRQLPEEGLKFMVYLQKENIIDESGMPKERFSAEFPKEGPSILRIQQVVRGDSAAYFCASSPREGSDTEAFFGQGTRLTVV.

This chain connects TRBV7-3 to TRBJ1-1, with TRBD1 identical over 11 bases. This CDR3 has 14 residues. Germline loops: CDR1 SGHTA, CDR2 FQGTGA. Losses at the gene ends were 5 bases for V and 4 bases for J; bases not matched to a gene: 3. The CDR3, as DNA: TGTGCCAGCAGCCCGGGACAGGGGGTCACTGAAGCTTTCTTT. This encodes CASSPGQGVTEAFF. The entire variable domain, with the rest obtained from reference TRBV7-3 and TRBJ1-1, is as follows: GAGVSQTPSNKVTEKGKYVELRCDPISGHTALYWYRQSLGQGPEFLIYFQGTGAADDSGLPNDRFFAVRPEGSVSTLKIQRTERGDSAVYLCASSPGQGVTEAFFGQGTRLTVV.

The chain joins TRBV3-1 (or the pseudogene TRBV3-2) to TRBJ2-7; the match to TRBD1 covers 8 bases. The trim removed 5 bases at V and 2 bases at J, leaving 11 bases unmatched. The CDR3 sequence is 16 residues long. Germline CDR1 LGHDT, CDR2 YNNKEL (reference sequence). As DNA, the CDR3 is TGTGCCAGCAGCTCACTCATCTGGGACAGGACCTACGAGCAGTACTTC. This translates into CASSSLIWDRTYEQYF.

The rearrangement uses TRBV4-1 and TRBJ2-3; 10 nucleotides line up with TRBD1. Trimming at V came to 0 bases and at J to 2 bases, leaving 5 bases not matched to a gene. Germline CDR1 and CDR2: MGHRA and YSYEKL. The CDR3 covers 17 residues. CDR3 bases: TGCGCCAGCAGCCAAGATTGGGACAGGGGTAACACAGATACGCAGTATTTT. Its translation: CASSQDWDRGNTDTQYF.

This sequence joins TRBV29-1 and TRBJ2-3, with 10 bases fitting TRBD2. The CDR3 length is 14 residues. The germline gives CDR1 SQVTM, CDR2 ANQGSEA. The ends lost 3 bases at V and 6 bases at J; junction bases unmatched: 6. CDR3: CSVDQRGGPDTQYF. DNA for the CDR3: TGCAGCGTTGACCAGCGGGGGGGGCCCGATACGCAGTATTTT.

The chain couples TRBV7-3 to TRBJ2-7, with 9 positions matching TRBD1. J gave up 6 bases and V 5 bases, and 2 bases lay outside the gene matches. CDR1 and CDR2 (germline): SGHTA, FQGTGA. The CDR3 loop spans 12 amino acids. CDR3 nucleotides: TGTGCCAGCAGCCAGACAGGGGGCGAGCAGTACTTC. Residues: CASSQTGGEQYF.

V and J are TRBV5-4 and TRBJ2-7, with 11 bases that match TRBD1. The CDR3 is 17 residues long. Trimming at V came to 0 bases and at J to 2 bases, leaving 7 bases not matched to a gene. Germline values: CDR1 SGHNT, CDR2 YYREEE (reference sequence). CDR3 in amino acids: CASSLDGSGQGAYEQYF. DNA of the CDR3: TGTGCCAGCAGCTTGGACGGTTCGGGACAGGGGGCCTACGAGCAGTACTTC.

V and J are TRBV19 and TRBJ1-2; TRBD1 aligns across 7 bases. This CDR3 has 11 amino acids. V lost 8 bases to trimming and J lost 4 bases; unmatched junction nucleotides: 1. The germline gives CDR1 LNHDA, CDR2 SQIVND (reference sequence). CDR3 bases: TGTGCCAGTGGGACAGTCTATGGCTACACCTTC. Its protein is CASGTVYGYTF.

This chain uses TRBV11-1 with TRBJ2-5; the match to TRBD2 covers 8 bases. V lost 5 bases to trimming and J lost 3 bases; unmatched junction nucleotides: 5. Germline CDR1 SGHAT, CDR2 FQDESV (reference sequence). The CDR3 length is 14 residues. CDR3 nucleotide sequence: TGTGCCAGCAGCGCGGGACTAGTAGAAGAGACCCAGTACTTC. Protein: CASSAGLVEETQYF.

The gene calls are TRBV29-1 and TRBJ2-5; D perhaps matches TRBD1 (6 bases). Germline V CDR1 and CDR2: SQVTM, ANQGSEA. V was trimmed by 4 bases and J by 3 bases, leaving 9 bases between them. The CDR3 sequence is 12 residues long. CDR3 loop: CSVGYREETQYF. The CDR3 bases are TGCAGCGTTGGTTACAGGGAAGAGACCCAGTACTTC.

This chain connects TRBV2 to TRBJ2-7; 8 bases line up with TRBD1. Germline assignment: CDR1 SNHLY and CDR2 FYNNEI. CDR3 length equals 15 residues. Trimming took 7 bases from V and 1 from J; bases not matched to a gene: 9. The CDR3 DNA reads TGTGCCAGCAAGCGAGGAGGACAGGGATCCTACGAGCAGTACTTC. Translating gives CASKRGGQGSYEQYF.

The rearrangement links TRBV7-3 to TRBJ2-5, with D maybe TRBD2 (6 bases). CDR1 and CDR2 from the germline V gene are SGHTA and FQGTGA. Trimming took off 5 bases at V and 5 bases at J, with 15 bases between the two ends. The CDR3 totals 14 residues. CDR3 DNA sequence: TGTGCCAGCAGCCGACTAGGCGCCGGGGAGACCCAGTACTTC. It yields the protein CASSRLGAGETQYF.

V and J are TRBV30 and TRBJ1-1, with D unclear. The V gene's germline CDR1 is GTSNPN and CDR2 SVGIG (reference sequence). The V end was cut by 7 bases, the J end by 9 bases, with 15 bases between. The CDR3 runs 11 residues. DNA of the CDR3: TGTGCCTTTGATGGGCCTTACAAAGCTTTCTTT. This translates into CAFDGPYKAFF.

Here the CDR3 DNA reads TGTGCCAGCAGCCCCCGGACAGGGGACTACGAGCAGTACTTC. Translating it yields CASSPRTGDYEQYF. The chain is built from TRBV9 and TRBJ2-7, with TRBD1 matching over 9 bases. Germline trimming cut 4 bases from V and 3 bases from J; bases unmatched to any gene: 5. Germline CDR1 is SGDLS and CDR2 is YYNGEE. The CDR3 length is 14 residues. Drawing the rest from reference TRBV9 and TRBJ2-7, the complete variable domain is DSGVTQTPKHLITATGQRVTLRCSPRSGDLSVYWYQQSLDQGLQFLIQYYNGEERAKGNILERFSAQQFPDLHSELNLSSLELGDSALYFCASSPRTGDYEQYFGPGTRLTVT.